Following are 8 T cell receptor beta chains from one sample sequenced in a study of control samples from healthy donors and cancer patients (dated by TCRdb to about 2020). The library was generated by the immunoSEQ multiplex PCR assay. TCRdb took over this immuneACCESS table, retaining in-frame rearrangements with V and J assigned. Such tables are incomplete; in checked studies, under half of the missing clones stem from an unresolved V gene, and the remainder is unexplained. The sample includes about 83,000 clones, with 91% observed a single time. Clones ranked in the top ten supply around 17% of the sample. The sample was blood. Source of these receptors: a man aged 50 to 59 in good health.

Only a few counts were recorded for this clone. J is TRBJ2-7 and V is TRBV5-1, with 7 nucleotides matching TRBD2. There are 14 residues in the CDR3. Unmatched junction bases numbered 5, after V lost 0 bases and J lost 5 bases. Per germline, CDR1 SGHRS and CDR2 YFSETQ. The CDR3 sequence: CASSLAGTKHEQYF. The CDR3 region has the DNA TGCGCCAGCAGCTTGGCCGGGACTAAACACGAGCAGTACTTC.

V usage is TRBV4-2 and J usage is TRBJ2-6, with TRBD1 matching over 7 bases. After removal of 8 bases from V and 2 bases from J, the junction contained 9 bases not matched to a gene. The CDR3 contains 16 residues. Germline V gene data show CDR1 as LGHNA and CDR2 as YNFKEQ. CDR3 residues: CASARGLNAGANVLTF. In DNA, the CDR3 is TGTGCCAGCGCCAGGGGGTTGAATGCTGGGGCCAACGTCCTGACTTTC.

The V and J genes are TRBV18 and TRBJ1-3, with D uncertain. V shed 3 bases and J shed 0 bases, with 12 bases lying between them. CDR1 is KGHSH, CDR2 LQKENI, per germline. The CDR3 consists of 16 residues. The CDR3 DNA reads as TGTGCCAGCTCACCCACGCAACAACTCTCTGGAAACACCATATATTTT. This codes for CASSPTQQLSGNTIYF.

This clone was detected once. This chain connects TRBV3-1 (or the pseudogene TRBV3-2) to TRBJ2-1; the D gene is possibly TRBD2 (5 bases). V was trimmed by 3 bases and J by 0 bases, leaving 9 bases between them. The CDR3 consists of 15 residues. From germline, CDR1 is LGHDT and CDR2 YNNKEL (reference sequence). The CDR3 nucleotides are TGTGCCAGCAGCCAGTTACGGGGCTCCTACAATGAGCAGTTCTTC. Translating it yields CASSQLRGSYNEQFF.

The rearrangement uses TRBV6-2 or TRBV6-3 and TRBJ1-5, with 9 positions matching TRBD1. J gave up 6 bases and V 4 bases, and 10 bases lay outside the gene matches. The CDR3 consists of 16 residues. The V gene's germline CDR1 is MNHEY and CDR2 SVGEGT. CDR3 sequence: CASSSYRDRVLQPQHF. The CDR3 DNA is TGTGCCAGCAGTTCTTACCGGGACAGGGTGCTTCAGCCCCAGCATTTT.

This clone was observed once. The gene calls are TRBV19 and TRBJ1-2; TRBD1 matches 7 bases. V shed 8 bases and J 0 bases; nucleotides not matched to a gene: 9. The CDR3 totals 15 residues. Per the germline V gene, CDR1 is LNHDA and CDR2 is SQIVND (reference sequence). In nucleotides, the CDR3 is TGTGCCAGTGGCACAGGGGCCGTAGCTAACTATGGCTACACCTTC. Protein sequence: CASGTGAVANYGYTF.

The V and J genes are TRBV2 and TRBJ1-1, with unresolved D. CDR3 length: 11 residues. In germline, CDR1 is SNHLY, CDR2 FYNNEI. The V and J ends lost 2 bases and 8 bases respectively, with 6 bases between them. This CDR3 is CASSETGEAFF. The DNA for the CDR3 is TGTGCCAGCAGTGAAACGGGGGAAGCTTTCTTT. The whole variable domain, filled in from reference TRBV2 and TRBJ1-1, reads EPEVTQTPSHQVTQMGQEVILRCVPISNHLYFYWYRQILGQKVEFLVSFYNNEISEKSEIFDDQFSVERPDGSNFTLKIRSTKLEDSAMYFCASSETGEAFFGQGTRLTVV.

The CDR3 DNA follows: TGTGCCAGCTACTATGCGGGGGGCACTGAAGCTTTCTTT. It yields the protein CASYYAGGTEAFF. V usage is TRBV2 and J usage is TRBJ1-1; the D gene is possibly TRBD1 (5 bases). Looked up from germline, CDR1 is SNHLY and CDR2 is FYNNEI. There are 13 residues in the CDR3. Between the trimmed V and J ends, which lost 8 bases and 4 bases, there was a span of 14 bases.